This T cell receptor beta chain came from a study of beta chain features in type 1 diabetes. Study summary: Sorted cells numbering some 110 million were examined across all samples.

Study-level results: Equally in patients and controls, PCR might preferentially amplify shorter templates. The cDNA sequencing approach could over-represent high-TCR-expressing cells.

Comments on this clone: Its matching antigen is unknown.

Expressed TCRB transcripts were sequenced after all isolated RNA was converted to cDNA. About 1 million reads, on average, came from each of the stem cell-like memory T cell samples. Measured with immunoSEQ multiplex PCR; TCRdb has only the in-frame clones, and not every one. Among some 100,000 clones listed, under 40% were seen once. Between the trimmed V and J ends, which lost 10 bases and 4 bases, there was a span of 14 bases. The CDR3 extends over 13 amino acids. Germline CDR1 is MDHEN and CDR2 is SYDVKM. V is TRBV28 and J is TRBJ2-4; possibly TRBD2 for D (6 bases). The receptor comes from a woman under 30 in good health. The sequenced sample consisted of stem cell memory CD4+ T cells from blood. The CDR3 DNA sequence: TGTGCCACCCTTTGGGGGGAAAAAAACATTCAGTACTTC. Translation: CATLWGEKNIQYF.